The sequence of this T cell receptor (beta chain) was determined in a study of T-cell memory formation after mild COVID-19. Study in general: Most TCR clusters belonged to a single donor.

5'RACE primed at constant segments yielded TCR alpha and TCR beta cDNA libraries bearing sample barcodes and UMIs. TCRdb re-analysed the 5' RACE reads in MiXCR, keeping a single row per CDR3 protein. The table records about 610,000 distinct CDR3 sequences, approximately 15% of them present only once. The CDR3 contains 15 residues. This chain connects TRBV21-1 to TRBJ2-1; the D call TRBD1 from the table was never checked on the DNA. TRBV21-1 constitutes a pseudogene. The specimen was PBMCs or a T cell subset sorted from them (not recorded which). This TCR derives from an adult woman who had mild COVID-19 (a few samples of this study predate the infection). Cell type and time point are not known. For the CDR3, the DNA is TGTGCCAGCAGCAAAGAGTGGACAGGCAGGAGTGAGCAGTTCTTC. This sequence encodes CASSKEWTGRSEQFF.